The 8 T cell receptor beta chains in this list originate from one sample, sequenced in a study of T-cell memory formation after mild COVID-19. TCRdb re-derived calls from the 5' RACE reads in MiXCR, one entry per CDR3 protein. The sample yields around 320,000 distinct CDR3 sequences, just under 20% seen once. Input material: PBMCs or a T cell subset sorted from them (not recorded which). The receptors originated from a man aged 18 to 30 who had mild COVID-19 (a few samples of this study predate the infection). Cell type and time point are not known.

The CDR3 reads CASRDRGQGQPQHF. The CDR3 DNA follows: TGTGCCAGCAGGGACAGGGGGCAGGGTCAGCCCCAGCATTTT. The chain couples TRBV6-2 or TRBV6-3 to TRBJ1-5, with 11 bases fitting TRBD1. The CDR3 totals 14 residues. Trimming removed 6 bases from V and 6 bases from J; junction bases left unmatched: 4. Germline V gives CDR1 MNHEY, CDR2 SVGEGT.

For this clonotype: At one boundary the junction diverges from the germline segment, which might be a read error. This rearrangement joins TRBV7-9 to TRBJ2-7; 8 positions agree with TRBD2. The CDR3 runs to 14 residues. Germline V CDR1 and CDR2: SEHNR, FQNEAQ (reference sequence). The CDR3 coding sequence is TGTGCCAGAAGCGCCCCAGCGGGGGTCGGAGAGCTGTACTTC. Its translation is CARSAPAGVGELYF.

This clonotype was seen repeatedly, ten times or more. The chain has TRBV5-1 and TRBJ2-1, with TRBD2 identical over 7 bases. The CDR3 contains 13 residues. The V and J ends lost 4 bases and 7 bases, in that order; junction bases with no gene match: 5. Per the germline V gene, CDR1 is SGHRS and CDR2 is YFSETQ. CDR3 sequence: CASSGGGYNEQFF. For the CDR3, the DNA is TGCGCCAGCAGCGGGGGGGGATATAATGAGCAGTTCTTC.

This clonotype was picked up a small number of times. The chain combines TRBV5-1 with TRBJ2-2; no clear D gene. The V and J ends lost 4 bases and 8 bases respectively, with 9 bases between them. This CDR3 region has 12 residues. CDR1 is SGHRS, CDR2 YFSETQ, per germline. The CDR3 DNA reads as TGCGCCAGCAGCCCAAGCTCTGGGGAGCTGTTTTTT. Encoded protein: CASSPSSGELFF. Full variable domain (outside the CDR3, taken from reference TRBV5-1 and TRBJ2-2): KAGVTQTPRYLIKTRGQQVTLSCSPISGHRSVSWYQQTPGQGLQFLFEYFSETQRNKGNFPGRFSGRQFSNSRSEMNVSTLELGDSALYLCASSPSSGELFFGEGSRLTVL.

The chain recombines TRBV7-6 with TRBJ2-3, with 8 bases fitting TRBD2. The germline V gene encodes CDR1 SGHVS and CDR2 FNYEAQ. V gave up 2 bases and J gave up 5 bases; unmatched junction bases: 3. The CDR3 has 14 residues. CDR3 nucleotide sequence: TGTGCCAGCAGCTTACGCGGGGGGCAAGATACGCAGTATTTT. This encodes CASSLRGGQDTQYF.

This clonotype has only a few counts. The gene calls are TRBV5-1 and TRBJ1-1; D possibly corresponds to TRBD1 (5 bases). Germline assignment: CDR1 SGHRS and CDR2 YFSETQ. Trimming took 7 bases from V and 0 from J, leaving 10 bases between them. The CDR3 sequence is 13 residues long. The CDR3 is CASYGGLNTEAFF. As DNA, the CDR3 is TGCGCCAGCTATGGGGGGTTGAACACTGAAGCTTTCTTT.

The sample holds a few counts of this clonotype. V is TRBV7-2 and J is TRBJ2-3; no firm D call. The CDR3 covers 11 residues. Germline V gene sequence: CDR1 SGHTA, CDR2 FQGNSA. Trimming left V 3 bases short and J 7 bases short, with 5 bases between. For the CDR3, the DNA is TGTGCCAGCAGCTTTGTCAATACGCAGTATTTT. Its translation is CASSFVNTQYF.

Many counts were recorded for this clonotype. The chain carries TRBV5-1 and TRBJ1-1, with D uncertain. The CDR3 totals 13 residues. The germline V and J ends were trimmed by 0 bases and 0 bases, with 3 bases remaining between them. Germline loops: CDR1 SGHRS, CDR2 YFSETQ. Here the CDR3 DNA reads TGCGCCAGCAGCTTGGATGTGAACACTGAAGCTTTCTTT. Protein sequence: CASSLDVNTEAFF.